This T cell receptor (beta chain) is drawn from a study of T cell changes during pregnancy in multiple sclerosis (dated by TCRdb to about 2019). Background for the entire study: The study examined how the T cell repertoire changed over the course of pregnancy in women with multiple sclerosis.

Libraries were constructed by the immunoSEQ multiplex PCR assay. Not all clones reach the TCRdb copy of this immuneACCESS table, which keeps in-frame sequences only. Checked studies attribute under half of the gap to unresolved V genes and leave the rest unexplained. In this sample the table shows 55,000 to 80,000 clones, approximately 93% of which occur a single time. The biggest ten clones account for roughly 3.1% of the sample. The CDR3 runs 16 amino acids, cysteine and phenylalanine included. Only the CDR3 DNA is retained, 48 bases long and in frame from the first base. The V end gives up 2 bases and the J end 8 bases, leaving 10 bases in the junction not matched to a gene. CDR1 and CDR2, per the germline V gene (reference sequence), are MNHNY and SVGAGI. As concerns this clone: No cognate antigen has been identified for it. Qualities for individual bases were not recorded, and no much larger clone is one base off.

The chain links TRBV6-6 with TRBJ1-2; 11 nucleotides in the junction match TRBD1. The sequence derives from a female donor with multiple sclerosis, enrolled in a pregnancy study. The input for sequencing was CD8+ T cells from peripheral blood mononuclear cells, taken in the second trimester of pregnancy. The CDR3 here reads CASSYATGQGAKGYTF. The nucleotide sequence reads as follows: TGTGCCAGCAGTTACGCTACAGGACAGGGGGCGAAAGGCTACACCTTC.